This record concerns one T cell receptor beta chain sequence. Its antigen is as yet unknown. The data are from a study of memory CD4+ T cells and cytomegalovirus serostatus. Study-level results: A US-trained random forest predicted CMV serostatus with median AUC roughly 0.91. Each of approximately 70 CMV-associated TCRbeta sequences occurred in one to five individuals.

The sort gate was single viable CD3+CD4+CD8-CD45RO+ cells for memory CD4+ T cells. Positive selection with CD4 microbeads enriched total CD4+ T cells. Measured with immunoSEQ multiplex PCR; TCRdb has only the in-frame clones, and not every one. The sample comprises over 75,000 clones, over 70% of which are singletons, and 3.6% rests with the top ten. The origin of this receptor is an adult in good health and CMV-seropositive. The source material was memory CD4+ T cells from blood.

The CDR3 coding sequence is TGTGCCAGCAGTAAGCGACTAGCGGGAGGGGACGAGCAGTACTTC. It codes for CASSKRLAGGDEQYF. The rearrangement links TRBV27 to TRBJ2-7; 14 bases map to TRBD2. Germline CDR1 and CDR2: MNHEY and SMNVEV (reference sequence). The J segment lost 5 bases and the V segment lost 5 bases, leaving 5 bases of the junction unmatched. CDR3 size: 15 residues.